This T cell receptor (beta chain) was captured by sequencing in a study of shared T cell receptors in the human thymus. Sequenced by immunoSEQ multiplex PCR; TCRdb stores in-frame clones only, minus some. This sample has about 660,000 clones, with 70% to 90% found just once. This sample also appeared in a second study, on human thymus T cells. That study reports: Unrelated individuals reportedly shared highly overlapping thymic TCR repertoires.

The receptor was isolated from a boy under two years old with a congenital heart defect. The specimen sequenced was thymocytes.

The CDR3 DNA is TGTGCCAGCAGCTTGGGGTCAGAGCTGGGGGACAGCCCCTACGAGCAGTACTTC. Its protein product is CASSLGSELGDSPYEQYF. The V call is TRBV5-4, the J call TRBJ2-7; 7 nucleotides line up with TRBD1. CDR1 and CDR2 (germline): SGHNT, YYREEE (reference sequence). The J segment lost 2 bases and the V segment lost 0 bases, leaving 14 bases of the junction unmatched. CDR3 length: 18 amino acids.